Below, one T cell receptor beta chain is given with its context. Its target is not known. The PCR made use of 60 Vbeta and 13 Jbeta primers. In the source study's methods: As a later analysis found, there were tens of millions of unique TCR beta chains, of which some 10 million were shared. Clones were sequenced by immunoSEQ multiplex PCR, and TCRdb holds only the in-frame ones, with some missing. V, J and clone size were drawn from that table, and D and trimming were deduced from the DNA. The sample carries about 150,000 clones, approximately 90% recorded once. Trimming cost V 7 bases and J 1 base, with 10 bases left between them. The V gene's germline CDR1 is MNHNS and CDR2 SASEGT. This CDR3 contains 13 residues. The source of the sample is a study of cytomegalovirus exposure and HLA in healthy donors. Study outcomes and limitations: The study carried out a later analysis of TCR beta sequences. It associated some 18,000 of them with specific HLA alleles at a false discovery rate of 0.05. A later analysis found most CMV-associated TCR beta chains apparently HLA-restricted.

Sample: PBMCs. V usage is TRBV6-1 and J usage is TRBJ2-5; the D gene is possibly TRBD1 (5 bases). The source is a woman aged 25 to 39 in good health and CMV-seronegative. The CDR3 nucleotides read TGTGCCAGCACTCGGACAATCCAAGAGACCCAGTACTTC. Protein product: CASTRTIQETQYF.